Listed here are 12 T cell receptor beta chains from one sample, sequenced in a study of cytomegalovirus exposure and HLA in healthy donors. Primers for the PCR totalled 60 Vbeta and 13 Jbeta. The protocol was immunoSEQ multiplex PCR, while the TCRdb copy is restricted to in-frame clones and leaves out a portion. The sample gives some 160,000 clones, 78% of which show up once; approximately 3% is in the top ten. The specimen sequenced was PBMCs. The receptors shown here come from a woman aged 40 to 55 in good health and CMV-seronegative.

This sequence joins TRBV18 and TRBJ2-2, with D perhaps matching TRBD1 (6 bases). The CDR3 has 16 amino acids. Germline CDR1 is KGHSH and CDR2 is LQKENI. Trimming pared 6 bases from V and 1 base from J, leaving 15 bases between. The chain's CDR3 is CASSPIPTGNTGELFF. CDR3 DNA sequence: TGTGCCAGCTCCCCCATCCCGACAGGGAACACCGGGGAGCTGTTTTTT.

The chain has TRBV19 and TRBJ1-1; TRBD1 matches at 9 bases. The junction had 5 bases not matched to a gene; V was cut back by 2 bases and J by 4 bases. CDR3 length: 15 residues. Germline CDR1 reads LNHDA; CDR2 reads SQIVND (reference sequence). The CDR3 protein is CASSITSTGGTEAFF. CDR3 coding DNA: TGTGCCAGTAGTATAACGTCGACAGGGGGCACTGAAGCTTTCTTT.

This clone was detected only once. The chain has TRBV7-3 and TRBJ2-3; D call uncertain. V shed 4 bases and J shed 2 bases, with 16 bases lying between them. The CDR3 is 16 amino acids. Germline-derived CDR1 and CDR2 are SGHTA and FQGTGA. In DNA form, the CDR3 reads TGTGCCAGCAGCTCCCAGTCGAGGATCCCCACAGATACGCAGTATTTT. Translating it yields CASSSQSRIPTDTQYF.

CDR3 bases: TGTGCCAGCAGCATAAGGACTAGCGGGGGGGTGGCCGGGGAGCTGTTTTTT. This codes for CASSIRTSGGVAGELFF. The chain joins TRBV7-2 to TRBJ2-2; 15 nucleotides align to TRBD2. J lost 6 bases, V lost 5 bases, and 7 bases had no gene match. CDR1 and CDR2 from the germline V gene are SGHTA and FQGNSA. The CDR3 sequence is 17 residues long.

The chain recombines TRBV2 with TRBJ2-1; 11 nucleotides align to TRBD2. Losses at the gene ends were 8 bases for V and 9 bases for J; bases not matched to a gene: 6. The CDR3 length is 13 residues. Germline assignment: CDR1 SNHLY and CDR2 FYNNEI. Written as DNA, the CDR3 is TGTGCCAGCGCTAGCGGGGGGATGGGTGAGCAGTTCTTC. Residues: CASASGGMGEQFF.

The V call is TRBV12-5, the J call TRBJ1-2, with 8 positions matching TRBD1. Per germline, CDR1 LGHNT and CDR2 FRNRAP. The CDR3 contains 14 residues. Trimming took 3 bases from V and 4 from J; bases not matched to a gene: 4. In nucleotides, the CDR3 is TGTGCTAGTGGTTTTCAGGGGGCAGTCTATGGCTACACCTTC. As protein: CASGFQGAVYGYTF.

To note about this clone: Other DNA sequences of this sample code for an identical CDR3. The V call is TRBV19, the J call TRBJ1-5; D is ambiguous. V lost 0 bases to trimming and J lost 5 bases, with 5 bases between them. Germline V gives CDR1 LNHDA, CDR2 SQIVND (reference sequence). The CDR3 totals 13 residues. The chain's CDR3 is CASSIDPDQPQHF. The DNA for the CDR3 is TGTGCCAGTAGTATAGACCCAGATCAGCCCCAGCATTTT. Full variable domain (rest looked up from reference TRBV19 and TRBJ1-5): DGGITQSPKYLFRKEGQNVTLSCEQNLNHDAMYWYRQDPGQGLRLIYYSQIVNDFQKGDIAEGYSVSREKKESFPLTVTSAQKNPTAFYLCASSIDPDQPQHFGDGTRLSIL.

This clone was counted many times. The chain combines TRBV5-6 with TRBJ1-1, with no clear D. V lost 7 bases to trimming and J lost 10 bases, with 17 bases between them. Germline CDR1 is SGHDT and CDR2 is YYEEEE. The CDR3 has 12 amino acids. The CDR3 bases are TGTGCCAGCCGAGGGATCCGGGAAAGAGCTTTCTTT. This gives the protein CASRGIRERAFF.

The J gene is TRBJ1-4, the V gene TRBV7-9; 9 bases agree with TRBD1. The V and J ends lost 3 bases and 6 bases, in that order; junction bases with no gene match: 11. This CDR3 region has 17 residues. From germline, CDR1 is SEHNR and CDR2 FQNEAQ (reference sequence). The CDR3, as DNA: TGTGCCAGCAGCTTGGAAGACCGGGACAGGGTGGATGAAAAACTGTTTTTT. Protein product: CASSLEDRDRVDEKLFF.

The rearrangement joins TRBV25-1 to TRBJ1-1, with a weak D call TRBD1 (6 bases). CDR1 is MGHDK and CDR2 is SYGVNS in the germline V gene. The CDR3 has 13 residues. V shed 7 bases and J shed 0 bases, with 9 bases lying between them. DNA of the CDR3: TGTGCCAGCACTACAGGGTTGAACACTGAAGCTTTCTTT. It is translated as CASTTGLNTEAFF.

This clone was seen many times. The J gene is TRBJ1-4, the V gene TRBV6-1; D gene ambiguous. The CDR3 length is 14 residues. Germline CDR1 reads MNHNS; CDR2 reads SASEGT. V was clipped by 1 base and J by 3 bases, with 6 bases between them. CDR3 residues: CASSEGPANEKLFF. Here the CDR3 DNA reads TGTGCCAGCAGTGAAGGGCCAGCTAATGAAAAACTGTTTTTT.

The chain links TRBV5-4 to TRBJ2-1; 8 bases map to TRBD2. CDR3 length equals 14 residues. From germline, CDR1 is SGHNT and CDR2 YYREEE (reference sequence). J gave up 6 bases and V 4 bases, and 6 bases lay outside the gene matches. The CDR3 reads CASSLTGGVNEQFF. CDR3 in DNA: TGTGCCAGCAGCCTTACCGGGGGGGTCAATGAGCAGTTCTTC. Together with reference TRBV5-4 and TRBJ2-1, the CDR3 gives the full variable domain: ETGVTQSPTHLIKTRGQQVTLRCSSQSGHNTVSWYQQALGQGPQFIFQYYREEENGRGNFPPRFSGLQFPNYSSELNVNALELDDSALYLCASSLTGGVNEQFFGPGTRLTVL.